This T cell receptor beta chain was captured in a study of blood T cells in healthy people across ages. Study results and caveats: Per million T cells, TCR beta diversity dropped about linearly as age rose. Naive T cell percentage strongly correlated with TCR beta diversity.

From germline, CDR1 is MGHDK and CDR2 SYGVNS. The CDR3 spans 17 residues. On this clonotype itself: What it recognizes is unknown.

A second PCR of roughly 6 to 12 cycles used a sample-barcoded 5' primer and a J-beta primer mix. A 12-random-nucleotide template-switch adaptor tagged each cDNA molecule. Any given sample supplied a minimum of 2.5 million CDR3-containing paired-end reads. TCRdb re-called the 5' RACE reads through MiXCR, storing one row per CDR3 protein. This table holds roughly 730,000 distinct CDR3 sequences, approximately 60% found once. The chain recombines TRBV25-1 with TRBJ2-1, with D possibly being TRBD1 (6 bases). Judging by the DNA end, TRBJ2-7 fits better; the J call may be wrong. Sequencing was done on a sample of blood. This receptor was taken from a man aged 35 to 55 in good health. This CDR3 is CASSAHKTGSSYNEQYF. The CDR3 DNA reads as TGTGCCAGCAGTGCACACAAAACAGGGAGCTCCTACAATGAGCAGTACTTC.